This T cell receptor (beta chain) derives from a study of cytomegalovirus exposure and HLA in healthy donors. Vbeta (60) and Jbeta (13) primers were used in the PCR. Assay: immunoSEQ multiplex PCR; the TCRdb copy retains only in-frame clones and omits some. The table shows 95,000 to 150,000 clones, with around 82% occurring only once. Deletions cut 5 bases from V and 6 bases from J, with 11 bases between. The V gene's germline CDR1 is SEHNR and CDR2 FQNEAQ (reference sequence). CDR3 length: 12 amino acids. This chain links TRBV7-9 with TRBJ2-7; TRBD1 is a possible D gene (5 bases). Sample: PBMCs. The receptor was isolated from a man aged 25 to 40 in good health and CMV-seropositive. CDR3 coding DNA: TGTGCCAGCAGCCAACAGGCTCCCGAGCAGTACTTC. Its translation: CASSQQAPEQYF.